This T cell receptor beta chain derives from a study of cytomegalovirus exposure and HLA in healthy donors. Germline V gene sequence: CDR1 SEHNR, CDR2 FQNEAQ (reference sequence). This CDR3 region has 18 residues. Findings and caveats of the study: Later on, an analysis tied approximately 15,000 TCR beta sequences to HLA alleles at 0.05 false discovery rate.

The PCR used 60 Vbeta and 13 Jbeta primers. The table came from immunoSEQ multiplex PCR; TCRdb's copy has only in-frame clones and leaves some out. The table lists 190,000 or so clones, roughly four fifths of them singletons, with roughly 0.098% in the top ten. Unrecorded immune exposure was likely among donors, who were nominally healthy when sampled. As to this clone: The target antigen is unknown. Germline and junction disagree at one end, which may indicate a read error.

What was sequenced was PBMCs. V and J are TRBV7-9 and TRBJ2-2; 11 bases are shared with TRBD2. The sequence derives from a boy aged 2-15 years in good health and CMV-seronegative. CDR3 protein: CSSSSRLAGGANTGELFF. DNA for the CDR3: TGTTCCAGCAGCTCGAGGCTAGCGGGGGGTGCGAACACCGGGGAGCTGTTTTTT.